This T cell receptor beta chain came from a study of T cell responses to AZD1222 COVID-19 vaccine (dated by TCRdb to about 2021). For the study in its entirety: AZD1222 recipients with second doses at about 4 weeks or about 12 weeks were pooled, because spike-specific TCR depth and breadth did not differ between schedules. A total of under 250 trial participants underwent TCR sequencing, of whom roughly 210 had received two doses of AZD1222 and some 26 had received two doses of the MenACWY control vaccine. Enrollment into the trials was organized by age into subgroups of 18-55, 56-69 and 70-plus years, and those subgroups contained approximately 160, 26 and 62 TCR-sequenced participants, respectively. Points the paper makes about the study in general: Most participants were white British and females outnumbered males, and the authors suggested that clonal diversity may have been underestimated. Epitopes outside the regions mutated in the B.1.351 and B.1.1.7 variants were reportedly recognized by nearly half of the unique spike-specific TCRs. Vaccine-associated CD4 TCRs spanned the whole spike protein, with dominant responses in regions 160-218 and 743-854. Conclusions about previously exposed vaccinees were limited because only a handful of AZD1222 recipients were SARS-CoV-2 seropositive at baseline. No day 14 peak-response samples were available, so repertoires were characterized only after the peak T cell response. After two AZD1222 doses, spike-specific TCR breadth and depth were significantly higher than at day 0 and than in MenACWY recipients. In the small 56-69-year group, the increase in depth fell short of significance, most likely because of low power.

The time point label of this sample denotes: baseline before first vaccination. The vaccinee samples were drawn from two UK trials, COV001 and COV002, one of which was a single-blind randomized controlled phase 2/3 trial testing AZD1222 (ChAdOx1 nCoV-19) in healthy adults. For TCRbeta chain sequencing, PBMC samples were collected from trial participants at day 0 and at day 28 after the second dose. As concerns this clone: The clone's antigen remains unknown. No much larger clone is present one base from it, and per-base qualities are unavailable.

The CDR3 sequence holds 14 residues, the cysteine and phenylalanine included. CDR3 DNA is the only sequence kept; it has 42 bases, read in frame from the first base. Looking up the germline V gene yields CDR1 SGDLS and CDR2 YYNGEE. V is pared back by 0 bases and J by 2 bases, with 9 bases lying between the germline termini. The CDR3 regions of human TCRbeta chains were analyzed by immunosequencing. The published analysis was carried out like this. TCRs in the repertoires were matched against a reference library of SARS-CoV-2-specific TCRs that had been generated with the MIRA antigen-specificity platform. Breadth meant the fraction of unique TCRs that were SARS-CoV-2-associated, whereas depth meant the fraction of total T cells that were SARS-CoV-2-associated. Using the MIRA data, each spike-specific TCR was assigned both to the spike region to which the TCR was reactive and to a CD4 or CD8 class. Log10-transformed breadth and depth values were compared by one-way ANOVA with Sidak's multiple comparisons tests. TCRdb limited this immuneACCESS table to in-frame rearrangements with V and J called. A share of clones is missing; checked studies link under half to unresolved V genes, and the rest is unexplained. V, J and clone size are those of that table, while D and trimming were read from the DNA. For this sample the table gives roughly 200,000 clones, of which around 92% were detected only once. The top ten constitute approximately 1.5% of the sample.

The source of this sequence is an adult in good health. The sequenced sample was peripheral blood, obtained on day 0 of AZD1222 vaccination. The V and J genes are TRBV9 and TRBJ2-7; the D segment cannot be called with confidence. Here the CDR3 is given as CASSVATFPYEQYF. The nucleotides read TGTGCCAGCAGCGTAGCTACCTTTCCCTACGAGCAGTACTTC.